This is a list of T cell receptor beta chains from one sample in a study of identical twins. From the 5' RACE reads, TCRdb called clonotypes with MiXCR, one entry per CDR3 protein. The sample includes about 530,000 distinct CDR3 sequences, roughly 15% of them seen just once. These records were also assigned to another study, of yellow fever vaccine responses in identical twins.

Sequences were obtained from CD4+ T cells sorted from blood. Receptors originate from a woman between 18 and 30 years old in good health. Both conserved end residues are part of each CDR3. Fields, in order: J gene, V gene, D gene, clone size, CDR3 DNA, CDR3 protein. The D gene is left open where the match is weak. Some rows mark clone size as missing; the rest say once, few, many or name a class of expanded clone.

j_gene: TRBJ2-7; v_gene: TRBV10-3; d_gene: TRBD1; abundance: .; CDR3nt: TGTGCCATCAGCGGGACAGGGGAGGAGGAGCAGTACTTC; CDR3aa: CAISGTGEEEQYF
j_gene: TRBJ2-1; v_gene: TRBV5-1; d_gene: .; abundance: .; CDR3nt: TGCGCCAGCAGCTTCCTTGCGTCCTCCTACAATGAGCAGTTCTTC; CDR3aa: CASSFLASSYNEQFF
j_gene: TRBJ1-5; v_gene: TRBV12-3/TRBV12-4; d_gene: .; abundance: .; CDR3nt: TGTGCCAGCAGTTTGGGGCAGGGGAGCCCTCAGCCCCAGCATTTT; CDR3aa: CASSLGQGSPQPQHF
j_gene: TRBJ2-2; v_gene: TRBV3-1; d_gene: .; abundance: many; CDR3nt: TGTGCCAGCAGCCAAGATGCTTGGGGCAGGGCGGCCGGGGAGCTGTTTTTT; CDR3aa: CASSQDAWGRAAGELFF
j_gene: TRBJ2-7; v_gene: TRBV5-6; d_gene: .; abundance: many; CDR3nt: TGTGCCAGCAGCCTTGCGATGTCCTCCTACGAGCAGTACTTC; CDR3aa: CASSLAMSSYEQYF
j_gene: TRBJ1-3; v_gene: TRBV28; d_gene: .; abundance: .; CDR3nt: TGTGCCAGCAGTTTTCAGGGGACCTCGGGGAACACCATATATTTT; CDR3aa: CASSFQGTSGNTIYF
j_gene: TRBJ2-1; v_gene: TRBV12-3/TRBV12-4; d_gene: TRBD2; abundance: many; CDR3nt: TGTGCCAGCAGCCCGTTGAGCGGGAGCCCAGGGGAGCAGTTCTTC; CDR3aa: CASSPLSGSPGEQFF
j_gene: TRBJ2-7; v_gene: TRBV12-3/TRBV12-4; d_gene: .; abundance: few; CDR3nt: TGTGCCAGCAGTTTCGCTCGGCCCGCGAGCGAGCAGTACTTC; CDR3aa: CASSFARPASEQYF
j_gene: TRBJ2-1; v_gene: TRBV7-8; d_gene: .; abundance: .; CDR3nt: TGTGCCAGCAGCTTAGGGACATCCTCCAATGAGCAGTTCTTC; CDR3aa: CASSLGTSSNEQFF
j_gene: TRBJ2-3; v_gene: TRBV2; d_gene: TRBD1; abundance: once; CDR3nt: TGTGCCAGCAGTGGGACAGGAAGGATCACAGATACGCAGTATTTT; CDR3aa: CASSGTGRITDTQYF
j_gene: TRBJ2-2; v_gene: TRBV20-1; d_gene: .; abundance: .; CDR3nt: TGCAGTGCTAGAGGATTGGGGGCGAACACCGGGGAGCTGTTTTTT; CDR3aa: CSARGLGANTGELFF
j_gene: TRBJ2-4; v_gene: TRBV15; d_gene: TRBD1; abundance: few; CDR3nt: TGTGCCACCAGCAGAGAAAGTGGACAGGGTAGGAACATTCAGTACTTC; CDR3aa: CATSRESGQGRNIQYF
j_gene: TRBJ2-1; v_gene: TRBV29-1; d_gene: .; abundance: many; CDR3nt: TGCAGCCTAGGACAGATGAACAATGAGCAGTTCTTC; CDR3aa: CSLGQMNNEQFF
j_gene: TRBJ1-1; v_gene: TRBV2; d_gene: .; abundance: .; CDR3nt: TGTGCCAGCAGTGGTGAGGGAGGGGGCACTGAAGCTTTCTTT; CDR3aa: CASSGEGGGTEAFF
j_gene: TRBJ2-1; v_gene: TRBV27; d_gene: .; abundance: few; CDR3nt: TGTGCCAGCAGAAAACTAGAGAGGGCTTCCAATGAGCAGTTCTTC; CDR3aa: CASRKLERASNEQFF
j_gene: TRBJ2-5; v_gene: TRBV5-1; d_gene: .; abundance: .; CDR3nt: TGCGCCAGCAGGCGCAGCCTTCAAGAGACCCAGTACTTC; CDR3aa: CASRRSLQETQYF
j_gene: TRBJ1-5; v_gene: TRBV6-1; d_gene: TRBD1; abundance: .; CDR3nt: TGTGCCAGCAGTGCAGGGGGCTTCAATCAGCCCCAGCATTTT; CDR3aa: CASSAGGFNQPQHF
j_gene: TRBJ1-4; v_gene: TRBV15; d_gene: .; abundance: .; CDR3nt: TGTGCCACCAGCACAACGACTAGGGTGGAAAAACTGTTTTTT; CDR3aa: CATSTTTRVEKLFF
j_gene: TRBJ2-1; v_gene: TRBV12-3/TRBV12-4; d_gene: .; abundance: few; CDR3nt: TGTGCCAGCAGTTTCTACCCGATATGGGAGCAGTTCTTC; CDR3aa: CASSFYPIWEQFF
j_gene: TRBJ2-7; v_gene: TRBV12-3/TRBV12-4; d_gene: .; abundance: few; CDR3nt: TGTGCCAGCAGTCCGGCCCCTTACGAGCAGTACTTC; CDR3aa: CASSPAPYEQYF
j_gene: TRBJ1-2; v_gene: TRBV28; d_gene: .; abundance: .; CDR3nt: TGTGCCAGCAGTTTACGGGGATTTGGCTACACCTTC; CDR3aa: CASSLRGFGYTF
j_gene: TRBJ1-1; v_gene: TRBV7-9; d_gene: .; abundance: .; CDR3nt: TGTGCCAGCAGCCCCGGGACACATAACACTGAAGCTTTCTTT; CDR3aa: CASSPGTHNTEAFF
j_gene: TRBJ2-1; v_gene: TRBV20-1; d_gene: TRBD2; abundance: few; CDR3nt: TGCAGTGCTTCCGGACTAGCCGGGAATGAGCAGTTCTTC; CDR3aa: CSASGLAGNEQFF
j_gene: TRBJ1-1; v_gene: TRBV12-3/TRBV12-4; d_gene: .; abundance: .; CDR3nt: TGTGCCAGCAGTTTAGCCAACTTGGGACCCCGGGCTGAAGCTTTCTTT; CDR3aa: CASSLANLGPRAEAFF
j_gene: TRBJ2-1; v_gene: TRBV4-1; d_gene: .; abundance: .; CDR3nt: TGCGCCAGCAGCCAGGGGATCTCCTACAATGAGCAGTTCTTC; CDR3aa: CASSQGISYNEQFF
j_gene: TRBJ1-5; v_gene: TRBV20-1; d_gene: TRBD1; abundance: few; CDR3nt: TGCAGTGCGGAAGGACAGGGGGATTTGACGGGTCAGCCCCAGCATTTT; CDR3aa: CSAEGQGDLTGQPQHF
j_gene: TRBJ2-7; v_gene: TRBV4-1; d_gene: .; abundance: .; CDR3nt: TGCGCCAGCAGCCAAAGACTAGTTGCAGACGAGCAGTACTTC; CDR3aa: CASSQRLVADEQYF
j_gene: TRBJ2-7; v_gene: TRBV28; d_gene: .; abundance: few; CDR3nt: TGTGCCAGCAGTGGTTCGCTGGGGGCCGTGTACGAGCAGTACTTC; CDR3aa: CASSGSLGAVYEQYF
j_gene: TRBJ2-7; v_gene: TRBV2; d_gene: .; abundance: .; CDR3nt: TGTGCCAGCAGTGGGCTTTCGGCCTCCGAGCAGTACTTC; CDR3aa: CASSGLSASEQYF
j_gene: TRBJ1-5; v_gene: TRBV7-3; d_gene: .; abundance: .; CDR3nt: TGTGCCAGCAGCTCCTGGGGAGGGAGCAATCAGCCCCAGCATTTT; CDR3aa: CASSSWGGSNQPQHF
j_gene: TRBJ2-7; v_gene: TRBV9; d_gene: .; abundance: .; CDR3nt: TGTGCCAGCAGCGCGGTTGATAGCGAGACCTACGAGCAGTACTTC; CDR3aa: CASSAVDSETYEQYF
j_gene: TRBJ2-7; v_gene: TRBV20-1; d_gene: .; abundance: few; CDR3nt: TGCAGTGCCTGGGCGAGCAACGAGCAGTACTTC; CDR3aa: CSAWASNEQYF
j_gene: TRBJ2-5; v_gene: TRBV2; d_gene: .; abundance: many; CDR3nt: TGTGCCAGCAGTGAAGATGGGCAGGGACTGACCCAGTACTTC; CDR3aa: CASSEDGQGLTQYF
j_gene: TRBJ1-2; v_gene: TRBV18; d_gene: .; abundance: few; CDR3nt: TGTGCCAGCTCACCACCCCGCAGGGCGGGATATGGCTACACCTTC; CDR3aa: CASSPPRRAGYGYTF
j_gene: TRBJ2-2; v_gene: TRBV5-1; d_gene: .; abundance: .; CDR3nt: TGCGCCAGCAGCTTGGAGGGGCGACAGAACACCGGGGAGCTGTTTTTT; CDR3aa: CASSLEGRQNTGELFF
j_gene: TRBJ1-5; v_gene: TRBV28; d_gene: .; abundance: .; CDR3nt: TGTGCCAGCAGTTTACTGGTAAACCAGCCCCAGCATTTT; CDR3aa: CASSLLVNQPQHF
j_gene: TRBJ2-3; v_gene: TRBV4-2; d_gene: .; abundance: many; CDR3nt: TGTGCCAGCAGCCAAGCTAGTCCACGAAGTCACGATACGCAGTATTTT; CDR3aa: CASSQASPRSHDTQYF
j_gene: TRBJ1-2; v_gene: TRBV24-1; d_gene: TRBD1; abundance: few; CDR3nt: TGTGCCATCAGAGACCCGACAGGGACGGACGGCTACACCTTC; CDR3aa: CAIRDPTGTDGYTF
j_gene: TRBJ1-2; v_gene: TRBV4-1; d_gene: TRBD1; abundance: .; CDR3nt: TGCGCCAGCGGCCAAGTACCGGGACAGGGGATCTATGGCTACACCTTC; CDR3aa: CASGQVPGQGIYGYTF
j_gene: TRBJ2-1; v_gene: TRBV6-1; d_gene: TRBD2; abundance: few; CDR3nt: TGTGCCAGCCACGCGGGAGCCCCTACAAGGGATGAGCAGTTCTTC; CDR3aa: CASHAGAPTRDEQFF
j_gene: TRBJ2-5; v_gene: TRBV9; d_gene: .; abundance: few; CDR3nt: TGTGCCAGCAGCGTAGGGACAGCTAAAGAGACCCAGTACTTC; CDR3aa: CASSVGTAKETQYF
j_gene: TRBJ1-6; v_gene: TRBV5-1; d_gene: TRBD1; abundance: many; CDR3nt: TGTGCCAGCAGTTTAGGACAGGGAGGTTCACCCCTCCACTTT; CDR3aa: CASSLGQGGSPLHF
j_gene: TRBJ2-7; v_gene: TRBV7-6; d_gene: TRBD2; abundance: .; CDR3nt: TGTGCCAGCAGCGTCACTAGCGGGAGTTTCAACGAGCAGTACTTC; CDR3aa: CASSVTSGSFNEQYF
j_gene: TRBJ2-7; v_gene: TRBV29-1; d_gene: .; abundance: .; CDR3nt: TGCAGCGTTGAGGGGGCCCGCTACGAGCAGTACTTC; CDR3aa: CSVEGARYEQYF
j_gene: TRBJ2-5; v_gene: TRBV9; d_gene: .; abundance: .; CDR3nt: TGTGCCAGCAGCGTAGGAAGGCAAGAAGAGACCCAGTACTTC; CDR3aa: CASSVGRQEETQYF
j_gene: TRBJ1-1; v_gene: TRBV3-1; d_gene: .; abundance: few; CDR3nt: TGTGCCAGCAGCCCCTATACCGGGCACACCGGAGCTTTCTTT; CDR3aa: CASSPYTGHTGAFF